This T cell receptor (beta chain) came from a study of cytomegalovirus exposure and HLA in healthy donors. The study, taken as a whole, reports: The study recorded fewer than 200 TCR beta chains that were cytomegalovirus-associated. When presence/absence was analysed, sequencing depth was taken to be roughly uniform across donors. An observed cluster of highly shared sequence variants was recorded as a likely sequencing artifact. TCR beta V- and J-gene trimming was later associated with a missense DCLRE1C variant.

The CDR3 sequence is 14 residues long. CDR1 and CDR2 from the germline V gene are MNHNS and SASEGT. Deletions cut 7 bases from V and 2 bases from J, with 11 bases between. The PCR employed 60 Vbeta primers together with 13 Jbeta primers. Some clones are missing from TCRdb's copy, which holds only in-frame ones; the method was immunoSEQ multiplex PCR. This sample has roughly 200,000 clones; 80% occur once, and the top ten carry roughly 0.7%. Comment on this clone: The antigen is not known.

The sequenced sample was PBMCs. The chain couples TRBV6-1 to TRBJ2-2; D might be TRBD1 (6 bases). This clonotype was obtained from a boy between 10 and 17 years old in good health and CMV-seronegative. CDR3 sequence reads: CASNLQGNTGELFF. The DNA of the CDR3 is TGTGCCAGCAATTTACAGGGAAACACCGGGGAGCTGTTTTTT.